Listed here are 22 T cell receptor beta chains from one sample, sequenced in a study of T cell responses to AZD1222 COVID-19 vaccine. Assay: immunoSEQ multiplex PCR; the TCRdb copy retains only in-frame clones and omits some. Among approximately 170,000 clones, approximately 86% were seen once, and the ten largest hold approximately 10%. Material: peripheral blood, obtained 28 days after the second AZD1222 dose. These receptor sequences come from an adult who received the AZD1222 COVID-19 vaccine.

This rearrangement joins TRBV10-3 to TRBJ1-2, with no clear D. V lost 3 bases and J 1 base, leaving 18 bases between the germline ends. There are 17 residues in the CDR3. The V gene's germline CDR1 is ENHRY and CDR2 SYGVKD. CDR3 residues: CAISDGVVGMSNYGYTF. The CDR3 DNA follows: TGTGCCATCAGTGATGGGGTGGTCGGGATGAGTAACTATGGCTACACCTTC.

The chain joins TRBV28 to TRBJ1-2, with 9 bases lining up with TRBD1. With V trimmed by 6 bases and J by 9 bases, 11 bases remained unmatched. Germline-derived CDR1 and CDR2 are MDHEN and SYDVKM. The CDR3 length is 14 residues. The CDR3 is CASSPQGQGLSYTF. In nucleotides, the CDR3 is TGTGCCAGCAGCCCTCAGGGACAGGGATTAAGCTACACCTTC.

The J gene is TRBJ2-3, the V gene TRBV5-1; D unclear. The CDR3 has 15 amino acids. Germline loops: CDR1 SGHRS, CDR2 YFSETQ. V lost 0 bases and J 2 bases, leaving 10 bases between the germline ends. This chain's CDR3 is CASSLGPTVTDTQYF. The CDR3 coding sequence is TGCGCCAGCAGCTTGGGCCCGACCGTCACAGATACGCAGTATTTT.

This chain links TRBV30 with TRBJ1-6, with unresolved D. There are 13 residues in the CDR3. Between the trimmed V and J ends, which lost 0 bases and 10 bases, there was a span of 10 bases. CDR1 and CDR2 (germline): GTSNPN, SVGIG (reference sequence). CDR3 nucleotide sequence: TGTGCCTGGAGTGTAGGAGGGCAATCACCCCTCCACTTT. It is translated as CAWSVGGQSPLHF. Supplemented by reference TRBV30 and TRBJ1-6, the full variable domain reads SQTIHQWPATLVQPVGSPLSLECTVEGTSNPNLYWYRQAAGRGLQLLFYSVGIGQISSEVPQNLSASRPQDRQFILSSKKLLLSDSGFYLCAWSVGGQSPLHFGNGTRLTVT.

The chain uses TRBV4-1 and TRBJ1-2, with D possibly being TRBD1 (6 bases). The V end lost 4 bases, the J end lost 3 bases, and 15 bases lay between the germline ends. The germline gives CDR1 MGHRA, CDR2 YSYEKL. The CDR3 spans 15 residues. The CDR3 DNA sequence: TGCGCCAGCAGCCCTCCAGCGCACAGGGACTATGGCTACACCTTC. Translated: CASSPPAHRDYGYTF.

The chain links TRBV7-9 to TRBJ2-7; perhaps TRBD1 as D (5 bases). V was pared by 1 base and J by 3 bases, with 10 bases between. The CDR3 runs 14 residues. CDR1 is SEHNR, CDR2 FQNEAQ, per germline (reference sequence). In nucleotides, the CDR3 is TGTGCCAGCAGCTTAGGGCAGGGCGACTACGAGCAGTACTTC. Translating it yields CASSLGQGDYEQYF. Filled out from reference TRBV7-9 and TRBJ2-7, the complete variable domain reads DTGVSQNPRHKITKRGQNVTFRCDPISEHNRLYWYRQTLGQGPEFLTYFQNEAQLEKSRLLSDRFSAERPKGSFSTLEIQRTEQGDSAMYLCASSLGQGDYEQYFGPGTRLTVT.

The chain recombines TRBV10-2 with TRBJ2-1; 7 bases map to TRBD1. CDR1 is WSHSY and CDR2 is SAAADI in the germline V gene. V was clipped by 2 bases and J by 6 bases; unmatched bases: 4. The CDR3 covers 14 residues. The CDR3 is CASSEPQGINEQFF. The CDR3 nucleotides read TGCGCCAGCAGTGAGCCACAGGGGATCAATGAGCAGTTCTTC.

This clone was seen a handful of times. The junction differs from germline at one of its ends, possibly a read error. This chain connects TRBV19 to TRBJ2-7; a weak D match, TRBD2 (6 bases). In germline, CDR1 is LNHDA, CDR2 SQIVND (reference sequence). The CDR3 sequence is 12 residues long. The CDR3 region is CASSIGGATPHF. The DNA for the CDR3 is TGTGCCAGTAGTATAGGCGGGGCGACTCCTCATTTC. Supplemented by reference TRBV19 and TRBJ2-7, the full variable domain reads DGGITQSPKYLFRKEGQNVTLSCEQNLNHDAMYWYRQDPGQGLRLIYYSQIVNDFQKGDIAEGYSVSREKKESFPLTVTSAQKNPTAFYLCASSIGGATPHFGPGTRLTVT.

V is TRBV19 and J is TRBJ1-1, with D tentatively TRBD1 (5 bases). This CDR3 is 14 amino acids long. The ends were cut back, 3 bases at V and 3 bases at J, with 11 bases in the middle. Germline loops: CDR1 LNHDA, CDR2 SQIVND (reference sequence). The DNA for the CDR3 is TGTGCCAGTAGTATGGGGCAGGTCGACACTGAAGCTTTCTTT. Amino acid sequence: CASSMGQVDTEAFF. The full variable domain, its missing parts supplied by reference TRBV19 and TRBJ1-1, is DGGITQSPKYLFRKEGQNVTLSCEQNLNHDAMYWYRQDPGQGLRLIYYSQIVNDFQKGDIAEGYSVSREKKESFPLTVTSAQKNPTAFYLCASSMGQVDTEAFFGQGTRLTVV.

This chain's CDR3 is CASRPWTASVLTF. CDR3 nucleotides: TGTGCCAGCAGACCCTGGACGGCAAGCGTCCTGACTTTC. The chain links TRBV27 to TRBJ2-6; no clear D. Deletions cut 6 bases from V and 12 bases from J, with 15 bases between. From germline, CDR1 is MNHEY and CDR2 SMNVEV (reference sequence). This CDR3 is 13 amino acids long.

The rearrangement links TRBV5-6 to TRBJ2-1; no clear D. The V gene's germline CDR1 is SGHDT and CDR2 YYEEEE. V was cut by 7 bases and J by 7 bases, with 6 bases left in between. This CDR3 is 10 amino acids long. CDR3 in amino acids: CASGTNEQFF. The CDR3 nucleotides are TGTGCCAGCGGTACTAATGAGCAGTTCTTC.

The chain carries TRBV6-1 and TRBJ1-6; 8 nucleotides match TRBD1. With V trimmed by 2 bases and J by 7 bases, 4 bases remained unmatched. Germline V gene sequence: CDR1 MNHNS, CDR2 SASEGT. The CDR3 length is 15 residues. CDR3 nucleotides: TGTGCCAGCAGTGAAATCTGGGACAGGAATTCACCCCTCCACTTT. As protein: CASSEIWDRNSPLHF.

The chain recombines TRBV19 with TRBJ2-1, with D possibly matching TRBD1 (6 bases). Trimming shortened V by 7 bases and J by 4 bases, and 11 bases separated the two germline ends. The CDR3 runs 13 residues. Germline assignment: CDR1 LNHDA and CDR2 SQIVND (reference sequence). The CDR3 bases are TGTGCCAGTACCATCCAGGGGTACAATGAGCAGTTCTTC. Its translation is CASTIQGYNEQFF.

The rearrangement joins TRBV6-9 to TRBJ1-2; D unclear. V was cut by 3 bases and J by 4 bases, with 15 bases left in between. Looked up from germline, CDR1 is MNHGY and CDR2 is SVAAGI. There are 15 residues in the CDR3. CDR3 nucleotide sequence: TGTGCCAGCAGTTACCCCGGGGATCGACTCTATGGCTACACCTTC. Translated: CASSYPGDRLYGYTF.

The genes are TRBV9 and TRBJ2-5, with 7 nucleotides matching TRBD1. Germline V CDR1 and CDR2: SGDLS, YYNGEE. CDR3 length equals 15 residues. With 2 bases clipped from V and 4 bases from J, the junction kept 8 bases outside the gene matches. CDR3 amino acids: CASSVLGRGRETQYF. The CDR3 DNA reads TGTGCCAGCAGCGTCTTGGGCAGGGGGAGAGAGACCCAGTACTTC.

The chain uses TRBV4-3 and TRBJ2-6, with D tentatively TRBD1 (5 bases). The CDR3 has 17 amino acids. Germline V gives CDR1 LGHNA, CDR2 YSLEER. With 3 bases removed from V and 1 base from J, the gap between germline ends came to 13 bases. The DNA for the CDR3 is TGCGCCAGCAGCCAGAAAAAAGGGGCATCTGGGGCCAACGTCCTGACTTTC. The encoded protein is CASSQKKGASGANVLTF.

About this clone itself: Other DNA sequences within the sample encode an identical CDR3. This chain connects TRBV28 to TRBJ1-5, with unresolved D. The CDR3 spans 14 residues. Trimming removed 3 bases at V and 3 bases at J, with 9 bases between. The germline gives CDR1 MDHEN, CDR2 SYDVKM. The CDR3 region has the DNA TGTGCCAGCAGTTTGAACGGAATCAATCAGCCCCAGCATTTT. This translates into CASSLNGINQPQHF.

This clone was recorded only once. This CDR3 reads CASSLPRYEQYF. The DNA of the CDR3 is TGTGCCAGCAGCTTGCCAAGGTACGAGCAGTACTTC. The rearrangement joins TRBV11-2 to TRBJ2-7; D unresolved. Germline V gene data show CDR1 as SGHAT and CDR2 as FQNNGV. The V end was cut by 3 bases, the J end by 4 bases, with 7 bases between. This CDR3 is built from 12 residues.

Here the CDR3 reads CASSDRAGVINQPQHF. The CDR3, as DNA: TGTGCCAGCAGTGACCGGGCAGGGGTTATCAATCAGCCCCAGCATTTT. The chain is built from TRBV6-4 and TRBJ1-5, with D possibly TRBD1 on 6 matching bases. The CDR3 spans 16 residues. Germline CDR1 is MRHNA and CDR2 is SNTAGT. The ends were cut back, 2 bases at V and 3 bases at J, with 14 bases in the middle.

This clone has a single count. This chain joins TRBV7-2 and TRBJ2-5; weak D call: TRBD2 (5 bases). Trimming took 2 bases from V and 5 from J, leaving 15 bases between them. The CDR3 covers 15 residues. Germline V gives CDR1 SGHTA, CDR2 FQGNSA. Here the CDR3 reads CASSLLAATRETQYF. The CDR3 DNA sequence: TGTGCCAGCAGCTTACTAGCAGCGACCAGGGAGACCCAGTACTTC.

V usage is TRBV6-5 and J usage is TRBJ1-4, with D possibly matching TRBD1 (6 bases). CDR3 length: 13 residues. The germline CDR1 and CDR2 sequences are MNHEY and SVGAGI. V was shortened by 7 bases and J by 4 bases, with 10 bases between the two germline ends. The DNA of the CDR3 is TGTGCCAGCAAGGGACATAGTAATGAAAAACTGTTTTTT. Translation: CASKGHSNEKLFF.

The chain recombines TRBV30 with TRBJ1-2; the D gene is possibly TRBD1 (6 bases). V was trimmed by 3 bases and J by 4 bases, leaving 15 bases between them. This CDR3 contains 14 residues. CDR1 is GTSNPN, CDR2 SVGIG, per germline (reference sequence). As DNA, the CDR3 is TGTGCCTGGAGCGAGGGGGGGCGAGGCTATGGCTACACCTTC. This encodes CAWSEGGRGYGYTF.